This T cell receptor beta chain was observed in a study of T cells in tumors after PD-1 blockade. On the study more broadly: Treatment was either pembrolizumab 200 mg every 3 weeks or cemiplimab 350 mg every 2 weeks.

The repertoire was sequenced with immunoSEQ multiplex PCR; TCRdb's copy has only in-frame clones and lacks some. The table shows some 47,000 clones, with 79% occurring only once. In its sample, this clone was seen a few times. Germline CDR1 is KGHSH and CDR2 is LQKENI. Trimming stripped 3 bases from V and 4 bases from J, with 12 bases between. The CDR3 has 14 residues. This chain uses TRBV18 with TRBJ1-2; no clear D gene. The receptor comes from a human donor with basal cell carcinoma. The material sequenced was PBMCs, taken before anti-PD-1 treatment. Here the CDR3 DNA reads TGTGCCAGCTCACCCCAAGAGGGTGGCTATGGCTACACCTTC. This translates into CASSPQEGGYGYTF.